This T cell receptor beta chain derives from a study of blood T cell repertoires in COVID-19. Method: immunoSEQ multiplex PCR; TCRdb's copy keeps in-frame clones and lacks some. The sample holds about 160,000 clones, roughly four fifths seen once. This clone was recorded a few times. In germline, CDR1 is SGHTA, CDR2 FQGNSA. The CDR3 totals 16 residues. With 3 bases clipped from V and 2 bases from J, the junction kept 4 bases outside the gene matches. The receptor comes from a man in his 70s who had recovered from COVID-19. Sample: peripheral blood. The chain recombines TRBV7-2 with TRBJ1-3; TRBD1 aligns across 10 bases. The CDR3 region is CASSFTGTGAGNTIYF. CDR3 nucleotide sequence: TGTGCCAGCAGCTTTACCGGGACAGGGGCTGGAAACACCATATATTTT.